One and the same sample provided the 21 T cell receptor beta chains below, sequenced in a study of blood T cell repertoires in COVID-19. Assay: immunoSEQ multiplex PCR; the TCRdb copy retains only in-frame clones and omits some. The data show 20,000 to 25,000 clones, with approximately 83% seen just once and around 23% held by the top ten. The sequenced sample was peripheral blood. The source is an older man with active or convalescent COVID-19.

V usage is TRBV5-1 and J usage is TRBJ2-1, with 11 bases identical to TRBD2. Trimming took 2 bases from V and 8 from J; bases not matched to a gene: 3. The V gene's germline CDR1 is SGHRS and CDR2 YFSETQ. The CDR3 is made up of 14 amino acids. CDR3 sequence (DNA): TGCGCCAGCAGCTTTAGCGGGAGGGCCGATGAGCAGTTCTTC. This gives the protein CASSFSGRADEQFF.

The V call is TRBV6-1, the J call TRBJ2-2; maybe TRBD2 (6 bases). Trimming stripped 0 bases from V and 4 bases from J, with 9 bases between. The CDR3 extends over 15 amino acids. Germline V CDR1 and CDR2: MNHNS, SASEGT. The CDR3 DNA is TGTGCCAGCAGTGAAGCTGGCGGGGCCACCGGGGAGCTGTTTTTT. Its protein product is CASSEAGGATGELFF.

The chain joins TRBV30 to TRBJ2-2, with D maybe TRBD1 (5 bases). Germline CDR1 is GTSNPN and CDR2 is SVGIG (reference sequence). The CDR3 consists of 14 residues. V lost 4 bases and J lost 3, with 12 bases in between. In nucleotides, the CDR3 is TGTGCCTGGAAAGACAGTAGGTACACCGGGGAGCTGTTTTTT. Translation: CAWKDSRYTGELFF. Based on the CDR3 plus reference TRBV30 and TRBJ2-2, the full variable domain is SQTIHQWPATLVQPVGSPLSLECTVEGTSNPNLYWYRQAAGRGLQLLFYSVGIGQISSEVPQNLSASRPQDRQFILSSKKLLLSDSGFYLCAWKDSRYTGELFFGEGSRLTVL.

Only a few counts were recorded for this clone. J is TRBJ2-7 and V is TRBV4-2, with TRBD2 identical over 8 bases. CDR3 length: 19 residues. Germline V gives CDR1 LGHNA, CDR2 YNFKEQ. The V and J ends lost 4 bases and 0 bases, in that order; junction bases with no gene match: 17. The CDR3 loop reads CASSPGLSGSLLSSYEQYF. The CDR3 DNA follows: TGTGCCAGCAGCCCCGGACTAAGCGGGAGTTTACTCAGCTCCTACGAGCAGTACTTC.

CDR3: CSVAPQGTDTQYF. The DNA of the CDR3 is TGCAGCGTTGCCCCACAGGGGACAGATACGCAGTATTTT. V and J are TRBV29-1 and TRBJ2-3; 7 bases match TRBD1. V lost 4 bases to trimming and J lost 3 bases; unmatched junction nucleotides: 4. CDR1 is SQVTM and CDR2 is ANQGSEA in the germline V gene. This CDR3 contains 13 residues.

CDR3 sequence: CASSLEQGLTNEAFF. In nucleotides, the CDR3 is TGTGCCAGCAGCTTAGAACAGGGTTTGACGAATGAAGCTTTCTTT. The genes are TRBV7-9 and TRBJ1-1; D may be TRBD1 (6 bases). This CDR3 spans 15 amino acids. Germline-derived CDR1 and CDR2 are SEHNR and FQNEAQ (reference sequence). V gave up 1 base and J gave up 7 bases, with 16 bases separating them.

The rearrangement joins TRBV19 to TRBJ1-1; D ambiguous. With 6 bases removed from V and 0 bases from J, the gap between germline ends came to 20 bases. The CDR3 runs 17 residues. The germline V gene has CDR1 LNHDA and CDR2 SQIVND (reference sequence). The CDR3 sequence: CASSLHGRRIMNTEAFF. The CDR3 DNA is TGTGCCAGTAGCCTTCATGGGCGGAGGATTATGAACACTGAAGCTTTCTTT.

This clone was counted once. The genes are TRBV19 and TRBJ1-5, with D uncertain. The germline CDR1 and CDR2 sequences are LNHDA and SQIVND (reference sequence). The CDR3 has 14 amino acids. V was cut by 1 base and J by 7 bases, with 11 bases left in between. The chain's CDR3 is CASSIGGSSQPQHF. CDR3 in DNA: TGTGCCAGTAGTATAGGAGGGAGTAGCCAGCCCCAGCATTTT.

Comments on this clone: Sequence at one end of the junction differs from germline and may be a read error. V and J are TRBV5-5 and TRBJ2-7, with 10 bases fitting TRBD1. CDR3 length equals 14 residues. Germline-derived CDR1 and CDR2 are SGHKS and YYEKEE (reference sequence). The CDR3 DNA reads as TGTGCCAGCACCTTGCGGGGGACAGGGGCTGAGCAGTACTTC. Translation: CASTLRGTGAEQYF. Using reference TRBV5-5 and TRBJ2-7 for the parts outside the CDR3, the full variable domain is DAGVTQSPTHLIKTRGQQVTLRCSPISGHKSVSWYQQVLGQGPQFIFQYYEKEERGRGNFPDRFSARQFPNYSSELNVNALLLGDSALYLCASTLRGTGAEQYFGPGTRLTVT.

The rearrangement links TRBV6-5 to TRBJ1-2; the D is unclear. CDR1 MNHEY and CDR2 SVGAGI come from the germline V gene. Trimming shortened V by 8 bases and J by 2 bases, and 9 bases separated the two germline ends. This CDR3 comprises 12 residues. CDR3 bases: TGTGCCAGCTTAGGACTGAACTATGGCTACACCTTC. Amino acids: CASLGLNYGYTF.

The chain has TRBV7-2 and TRBJ2-5; the match to TRBD1 covers 7 bases. Germline V gene sequence: CDR1 SGHTA, CDR2 FQGNSA. CDR3 size: 14 residues. Germline trimming cut 5 bases from V and 3 bases from J; bases unmatched to any gene: 6. The CDR3 DNA follows: TGTGCCAGCAGCCTACAGGGGACGAAAGAGACCCAGTACTTC. This encodes CASSLQGTKETQYF.

This chain connects TRBV6-5 to TRBJ1-2; TRBD1 matches at 9 bases. V was clipped by 7 bases and J by 5 bases; unmatched bases: 11. This CDR3 contains 15 residues. Germline CDR1 reads MNHEY; CDR2 reads SVGAGI. CDR3 amino acids: CASNPLGQGPYGYTF. For the CDR3, the DNA is TGTGCCAGCAATCCCCTGGGACAGGGACCATATGGCTACACCTTC.

The chain has TRBV15 and TRBJ2-2; 8 bases are shared with TRBD2. Germline CDR1 reads LNHNV; CDR2 reads YYDKDF (reference sequence). The CDR3 consists of 16 residues. Unmatched junction bases numbered 4, after V lost 3 bases and J lost 1 base. CDR3 in DNA: TGTGCCACCAGCAGGTTGAGCGGGGGGAACACCGGGGAGCTGTTTTTT. Translating it yields CATSRLSGGNTGELFF.

In its sample, this clone was seen a few times. V is TRBV28 and J is TRBJ2-5; 9 bases fit TRBD1. Per germline, CDR1 MDHEN and CDR2 SYDVKM. With V trimmed by 5 bases and J by 9 bases, 13 bases remained unmatched. The CDR3 contains 15 residues. In nucleotides, the CDR3 is TGTGCCAGCAGTACCGGGACAGGGCGATGGGTGGCCCAGTACTTC. Residues: CASSTGTGRWVAQYF.

The chain joins TRBV7-3 to TRBJ1-1, with D possibly TRBD1 on 5 matching bases. The germline V and J ends were trimmed by 0 bases and 5 bases, with 10 bases remaining between them. Germline CDR1 SGHTA, CDR2 FQGTGA. The CDR3 is 14 amino acids. This CDR3 is CASSLTQGLTEAFF. The CDR3 nucleotides are TGTGCCAGCAGCTTAACGCAGGGACTTACTGAAGCTTTCTTT.

The chain uses TRBV5-4 and TRBJ2-7; D is ambiguous. Germline V gives CDR1 SGHNT, CDR2 YYREEE (reference sequence). The CDR3 totals 14 residues. V lost 2 bases and J 2 bases, leaving 11 bases between the germline ends. The CDR3 bases are TGTGCCAGCAGCTTCACTGCGGTCCCCTACGAGCAGTACTTC. As protein: CASSFTAVPYEQYF.

The rearrangement links TRBV4-3 to TRBJ2-7, with TRBD1 as a possible D gene (8 bases). Trimming left V 2 bases short and J 4 bases short, with 15 bases between. This CDR3 region has 15 residues. CDR1 LGHNA and CDR2 YSLEER come from the germline V gene. The CDR3 DNA reads as TGCGCCAGCAGCCAAAGGGAACAGGGGGGGTACGAGCAGTACTTC. Translation gives CASSQREQGGYEQYF.

The V call is TRBV4-2, the J call TRBJ2-7, with TRBD1 matching 7 bases. The CDR3 spans 15 residues. The ends lost 5 bases at V and 2 bases at J; junction bases unmatched: 9. The germline CDR1 and CDR2 sequences are LGHNA and YNFKEQ. CDR3 in amino acids: CASSYPGQPAYEQYF. As DNA, the CDR3 is TGTGCCAGCAGCTACCCGGGACAGCCAGCCTACGAGCAGTACTTC.

V usage is TRBV7-9 and J usage is TRBJ2-1; 11 nucleotides line up with TRBD1. The CDR3 loop spans 17 amino acids. Losses at the gene ends were 1 base for V and 4 bases for J; bases not matched to a gene: 6. CDR1 is SEHNR, CDR2 FQNEAQ, per germline (reference sequence). The DNA for the CDR3 is TGTGCCAGCAGCTTAGGGAAGGGACAGGGGGGATACAATGAGCAGTTCTTC. Residues: CASSLGKGQGGYNEQFF.

The chain recombines TRBV6-5 with TRBJ2-4; 7 nucleotides agree with TRBD2. Germline CDR1 is MNHEY and CDR2 is SVGAGI. V gave up 2 bases and J gave up 4 bases; unmatched junction bases: 8. CDR3 length: 16 residues. Written as DNA, the CDR3 is TGTGCCAGCAGTTACACTAGCGCTCGGGGGAAAAACATTCAGTACTTC. Amino acids: CASSYTSARGKNIQYF.

This clone was detected only a few times. This chain links TRBV7-9 with TRBJ2-6, with TRBD2 matching over 9 bases. The V gene end was trimmed by 5 bases and the J gene end by 3 bases; junction bases not matched to a gene: 14. CDR3 size: 19 residues. Germline V CDR1 and CDR2: SEHNR, FQNEAQ (reference sequence). The CDR3 region is CASSRTSGLGRYGANVLTF. CDR3 nucleotide sequence: TGTGCCAGCAGCCGAACTAGCGGGCTGGGGAGATATGGGGCCAACGTCCTGACTTTC. Complete variable domain (other parts from reference TRBV7-9 and TRBJ2-6): DTGVSQNPRHKITKRGQNVTFRCDPISEHNRLYWYRQTLGQGPEFLTYFQNEAQLEKSRLLSDRFSAERPKGSFSTLEIQRTEQGDSAMYLCASSRTSGLGRYGANVLTFGAGSRLTVL.